The next 3 T cell receptor beta chains were all read from a single sample in a study of cytomegalovirus exposure and HLA in healthy donors. The PCR was carried out with 60 Vbeta primers and 13 Jbeta primers. Only in-frame clones appear in the TCRdb table, and some are missing; sequencing was by immunoSEQ multiplex PCR. The sample has some 120,000 clones; approximately 84% are singletons. Input material: PBMCs. The receptor source for this set is a man younger than 30 in good health and CMV-seropositive.

The rearrangement joins TRBV5-1 to TRBJ2-1, with D possibly being TRBD1 (5 bases). The CDR3 contains 13 residues. Germline CDR1 reads SGHRS; CDR2 reads YFSETQ. The V gene lost 0 bases and the J gene lost 15 bases, with 16 bases spanning the gap. The CDR3 DNA sequence: TGCGCCAGCAGCTTGGCCGTGGAAGGGGTAGGGTTCTTC. Translation: CASSLAVEGVGFF.

The rearrangement joins TRBV7-8 to TRBJ1-5, with a tentative D call TRBD1 (5 bases). Trimming took off 0 bases at V and 0 bases at J, with 9 bases between the two ends. Looked up from germline, CDR1 is SGHVS and CDR2 is FQNEAQ. This CDR3 has 16 amino acids. The CDR3 protein is CASSLAGGNSNQPQHF. The DNA for the CDR3 is TGTGCCAGCAGCTTAGCCGGGGGTAATAGCAATCAGCCCCAGCATTTT.

The CDR3 DNA reads as TGTGCCAGCAGCCAAGGGACTAGCGGTAGAACAGATACGCAGTATTTT. It encodes CASSQGTSGRTDTQYF. This chain uses TRBV4-2 with TRBJ2-3; the match to TRBD2 covers 10 bases. This CDR3 comprises 16 residues. CDR1 and CDR2 (germline): LGHNA, YNFKEQ. Losses at the gene ends were 1 base for V and 3 bases for J; bases not matched to a gene: 4.